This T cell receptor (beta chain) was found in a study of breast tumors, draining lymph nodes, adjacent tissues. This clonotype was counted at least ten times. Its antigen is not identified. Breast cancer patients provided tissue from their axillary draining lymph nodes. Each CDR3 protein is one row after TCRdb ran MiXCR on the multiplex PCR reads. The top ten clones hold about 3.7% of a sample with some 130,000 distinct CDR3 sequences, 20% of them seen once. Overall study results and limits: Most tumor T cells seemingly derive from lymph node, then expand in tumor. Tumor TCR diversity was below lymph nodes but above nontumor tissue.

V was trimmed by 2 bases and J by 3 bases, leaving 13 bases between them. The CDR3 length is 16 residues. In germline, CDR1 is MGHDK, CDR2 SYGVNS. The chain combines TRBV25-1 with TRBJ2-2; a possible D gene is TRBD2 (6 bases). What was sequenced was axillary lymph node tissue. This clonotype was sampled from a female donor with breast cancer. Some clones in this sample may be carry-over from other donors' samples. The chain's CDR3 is CASSEGGSRHTGELFF. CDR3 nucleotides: TGTGCCAGCAGTGAAGGGGGGAGTCGGCACACCGGGGAGCTGTTTTTT.